This is a list of T cell receptor beta chains from one sample in a study of blood T cell repertoires in COVID-19. TCRdb's copy holds only in-frame clones and misses some; the assay was immunoSEQ multiplex PCR. The sample gives more than 95,000 clones, 86% of which show up once; 10% to 15% is in the top ten. Sequences were obtained from peripheral blood. These receptors all stem from a woman aged 60-75 years in a cohort sampled during active or convalescent COVID-19. The CDR3 runs from the conserved cysteine through the conserved F or W. A D gene is named only where the DNA matches it firmly. Clone size, where shown, is once, few, many, or a class for clones that have expanded.

d_call	v_call	clone_size	j_call	cdr3_nt	cdr3_aa
.	TRBV2	.	TRBJ1-1	TGTGCCAGCAGTGAAGCGCCAGGGTTGAACACTGAAGCTTTCTTT	CASSEAPGLNTEAFF
.	TRBV7-8	.	TRBJ1-2	TGTGCCAGCAGCTCCCCTCGGCCGCCCGGGGATGGCTACACCTTC	CASSSPRPPGDGYTF
.	TRBV21-1	few	TRBJ1-5	TGTGCCAGCAGTTTCACCGGGACAACAAATCAGCCCCAGCATTTT	CASSFTGTTNQPQHF
.	TRBV28	.	TRBJ1-4	TGTGCCAGCAGTCCCCCGGCGGGCGAAAAACTGTTTTTT	CASSPPAGEKLFF
TRBD1	TRBV29-1	.	TRBJ2-5	TGCAGCGTTCAGTACCGGGACAGGCAAGAGACCCAGTACTTC	CSVQYRDRQETQYF
TRBD1	TRBV5-1	.	TRBJ1-4	TGCGCCAGCAGTTTCGGACAGGGAGGGGAAAAACTGTTTTTT	CASSFGQGGEKLFF
TRBD1	TRBV5-1	.	TRBJ1-1	TGCGCCAGCAGCAGGACAGGGGAGAACACTGAAGCTTTCTTT	CASSRTGENTEAFF
.	TRBV11-2	.	TRBJ1-6	TGTGCCAGCAGCTTTTCGAATTCACCCCTCCACTTT	CASSFSNSPLHF
TRBD2	TRBV5-4	.	TRBJ2-3	TGTGCCAGCAGCTTGGGTTCGGGAGCGGGGACGATCGATACGCAGTATTTT	CASSLGSGAGTIDTQYF
TRBD2	TRBV15	.	TRBJ2-1	TGTGCCACCAGCAGTAGGACTAGCGGGAGTCGTGATGAGCAGTTCTTC	CATSSRTSGSRDEQFF
TRBD1	TRBV20-1	once	TRBJ2-3	TGCAGTGCTAGTTGGGGCAGGGGGCCAGATACGCAGTATTTT	CSASWGRGPDTQYF
.	TRBV5-1	few	TRBJ2-2	TGCGCCAGCAGCTTGAGCCCGAACACCGGGGAGCTGTTTTTT	CASSLSPNTGELFF
.	TRBV2	few	TRBJ1-1	TGTGCCAGCAGGCGAGAGTTTCTGAACACTGAAGCTTTCTTT	CASRREFLNTEAFF
TRBD2	TRBV4-2	many	TRBJ2-1	TGTGCCAGCAGCCAAGAAGCTAGCGGGAGGGCTTACAATGAGCAGTTCTTC	CASSQEASGRAYNEQFF
.	TRBV2	.	TRBJ1-1	TGTGCCAGCGACCTCGCGGGGAACACTGAAGCTTTCTTT	CASDLAGNTEAFF
.	TRBV6-5	.	TRBJ1-2	TGTGCCAGCAAAGGAGGGGCGCAGGGTGGCTACACCTTC	CASKGGAQGGYTF
.	TRBV3-1/TRBV3-2	.	TRBJ2-5	TGTGCCAGCAGCCAAGATCTTTTCCGAGGCAGCGGAACGGAGACCCAGTACTTC	CASSQDLFRGSGTETQYF
.	TRBV2	.	TRBJ2-5	TGTGCCAGCAGTGAAACTGAGGGCCCGATTCAAGAGACCCAGTACTTC	CASSETEGPIQETQYF